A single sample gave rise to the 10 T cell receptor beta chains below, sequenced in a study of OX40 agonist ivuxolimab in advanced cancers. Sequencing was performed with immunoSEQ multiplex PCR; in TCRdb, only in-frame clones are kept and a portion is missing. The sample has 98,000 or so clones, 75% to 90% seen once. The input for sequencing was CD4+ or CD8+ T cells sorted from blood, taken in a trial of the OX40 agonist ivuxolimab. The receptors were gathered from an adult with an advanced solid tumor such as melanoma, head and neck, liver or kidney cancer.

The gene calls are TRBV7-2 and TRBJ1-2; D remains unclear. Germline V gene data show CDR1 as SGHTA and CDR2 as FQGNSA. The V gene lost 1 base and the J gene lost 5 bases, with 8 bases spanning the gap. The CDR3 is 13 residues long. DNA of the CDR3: TGTGCCAGCAGCTTAGTTCCACAGTATGGCTACACCTTC. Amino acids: CASSLVPQYGYTF.

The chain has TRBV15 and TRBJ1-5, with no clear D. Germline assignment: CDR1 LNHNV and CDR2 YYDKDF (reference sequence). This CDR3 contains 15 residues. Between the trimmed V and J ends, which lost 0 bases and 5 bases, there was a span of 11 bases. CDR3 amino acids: CATSRDWSGDQPQHF. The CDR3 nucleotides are TGTGCCACCAGCAGAGATTGGAGTGGGGATCAGCCCCAGCATTTT.

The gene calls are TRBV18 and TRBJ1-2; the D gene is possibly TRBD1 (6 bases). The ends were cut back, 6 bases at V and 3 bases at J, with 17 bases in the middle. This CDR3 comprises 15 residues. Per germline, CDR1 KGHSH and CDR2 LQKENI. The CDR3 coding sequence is TGTGCCAGCTCCCTCCGGACAGTACCAGACTATGGCTACACCTTC. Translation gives CASSLRTVPDYGYTF.

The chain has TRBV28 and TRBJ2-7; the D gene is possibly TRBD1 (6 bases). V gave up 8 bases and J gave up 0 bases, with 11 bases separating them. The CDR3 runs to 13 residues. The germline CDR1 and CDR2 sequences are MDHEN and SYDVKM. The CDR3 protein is CASGQLSSYEQYF. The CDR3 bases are TGTGCCAGCGGACAGTTATCCTCCTACGAGCAGTACTTC.

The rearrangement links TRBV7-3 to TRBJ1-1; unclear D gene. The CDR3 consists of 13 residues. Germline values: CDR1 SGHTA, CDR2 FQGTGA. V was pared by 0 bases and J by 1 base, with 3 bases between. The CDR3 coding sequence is TGTGCCAGCAGCTTAACACCGAACACTGAAGCTTTCTTT. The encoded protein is CASSLTPNTEAFF.

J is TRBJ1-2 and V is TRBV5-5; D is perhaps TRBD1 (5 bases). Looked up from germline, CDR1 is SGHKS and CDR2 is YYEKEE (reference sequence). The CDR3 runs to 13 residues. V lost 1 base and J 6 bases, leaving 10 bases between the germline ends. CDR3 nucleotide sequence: TGTGCCAGCAGCTTGCCAGGGAAGGATGGCTACACCTTC. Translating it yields CASSLPGKDGYTF.

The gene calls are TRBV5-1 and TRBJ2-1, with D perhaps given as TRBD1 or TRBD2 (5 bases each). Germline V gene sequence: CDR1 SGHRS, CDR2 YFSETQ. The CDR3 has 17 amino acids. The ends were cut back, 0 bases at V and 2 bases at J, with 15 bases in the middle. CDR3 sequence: CASSLGIGALAYNEQFF. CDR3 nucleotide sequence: TGCGCCAGCAGCTTGGGCATCGGGGCGTTGGCCTACAATGAGCAGTTCTTC.

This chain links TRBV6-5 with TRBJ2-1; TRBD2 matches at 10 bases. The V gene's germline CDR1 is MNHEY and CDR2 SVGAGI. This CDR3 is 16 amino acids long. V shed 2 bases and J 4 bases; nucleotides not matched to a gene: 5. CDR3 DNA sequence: TGTGCCAGCAGTTACCGGATAGCGGGAGGATACAATGAGCAGTTCTTC. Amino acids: CASSYRIAGGYNEQFF.

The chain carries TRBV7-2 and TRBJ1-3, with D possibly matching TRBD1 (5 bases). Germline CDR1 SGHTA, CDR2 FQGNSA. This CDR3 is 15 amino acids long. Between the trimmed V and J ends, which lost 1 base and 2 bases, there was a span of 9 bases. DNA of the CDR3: TGTGCCAGCAGCTTAGTTCGAGGGGCTGGAAACACCATATATTTT. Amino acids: CASSLVRGAGNTIYF.

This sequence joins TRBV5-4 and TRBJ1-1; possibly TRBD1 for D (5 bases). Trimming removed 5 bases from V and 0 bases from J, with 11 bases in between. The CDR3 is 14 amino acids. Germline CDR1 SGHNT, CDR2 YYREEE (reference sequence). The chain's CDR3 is CASREDSVNTEAFF. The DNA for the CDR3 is TGTGCCAGCAGAGAAGACAGTGTGAACACTGAAGCTTTCTTT. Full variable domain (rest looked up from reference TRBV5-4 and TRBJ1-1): ETGVTQSPTHLIKTRGQQVTLRCSSQSGHNTVSWYQQALGQGPQFIFQYYREEENGRGNFPPRFSGLQFPNYSSELNVNALELDDSALYLCASREDSVNTEAFFGQGTRLTVV.